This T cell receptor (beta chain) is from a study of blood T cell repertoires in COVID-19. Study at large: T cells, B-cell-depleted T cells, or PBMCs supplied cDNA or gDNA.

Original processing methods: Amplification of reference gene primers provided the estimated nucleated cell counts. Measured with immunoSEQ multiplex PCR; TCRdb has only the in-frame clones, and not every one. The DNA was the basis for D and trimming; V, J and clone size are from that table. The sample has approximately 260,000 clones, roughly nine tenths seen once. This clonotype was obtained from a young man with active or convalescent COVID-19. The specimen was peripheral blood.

The CDR3 nucleotides read TGCGCCAGCAGCTCAAGGGACAGGGATAATTCACCCCTCCACTTT. Its translation is CASSSRDRDNSPLHF. The chain joins TRBV4-3 to TRBJ1-6; 9 bases fit TRBD1. Germline-derived CDR1 and CDR2 are LGHNA and YSLEER. The junction had 4 bases not matched to a gene; V was cut back by 5 bases and J by 5 bases. The CDR3 is 15 amino acids.